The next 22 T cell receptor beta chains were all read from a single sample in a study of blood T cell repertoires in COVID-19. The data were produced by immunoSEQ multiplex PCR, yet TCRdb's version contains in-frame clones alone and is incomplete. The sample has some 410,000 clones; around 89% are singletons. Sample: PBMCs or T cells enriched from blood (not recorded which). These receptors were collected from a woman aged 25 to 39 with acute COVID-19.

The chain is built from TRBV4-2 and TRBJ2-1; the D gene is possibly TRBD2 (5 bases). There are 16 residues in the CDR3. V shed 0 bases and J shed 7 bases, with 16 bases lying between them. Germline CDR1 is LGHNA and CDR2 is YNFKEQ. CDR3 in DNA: TGTGCCAGCAGCCAAGACCCATCCGGCGGGCGAAATGAGCAGTTCTTC. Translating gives CASSQDPSGGRNEQFF.

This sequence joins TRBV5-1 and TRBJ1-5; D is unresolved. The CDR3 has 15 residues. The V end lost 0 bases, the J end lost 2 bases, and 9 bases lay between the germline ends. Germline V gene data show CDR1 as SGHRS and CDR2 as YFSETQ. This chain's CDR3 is CASSLGGQGNQPQHF. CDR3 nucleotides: TGCGCCAGCAGCTTGGGTGGGCAGGGCAATCAGCCCCAGCATTTT. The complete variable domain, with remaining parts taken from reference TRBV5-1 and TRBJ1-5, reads KAGVTQTPRYLIKTRGQQVTLSCSPISGHRSVSWYQQTPGQGLQFLFEYFSETQRNKGNFPGRFSGRQFSNSRSEMNVSTLELGDSALYLCASSLGGQGNQPQHFGDGTRLSIL.

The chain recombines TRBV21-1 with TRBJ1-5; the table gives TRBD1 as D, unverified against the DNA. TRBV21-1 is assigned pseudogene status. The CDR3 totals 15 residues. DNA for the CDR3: TGTGCCAGCAGCAAAGTTCCCCTGGGCCGTCAGCCCCAGCATTTT. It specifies CASSKVPLGRQPQHF.

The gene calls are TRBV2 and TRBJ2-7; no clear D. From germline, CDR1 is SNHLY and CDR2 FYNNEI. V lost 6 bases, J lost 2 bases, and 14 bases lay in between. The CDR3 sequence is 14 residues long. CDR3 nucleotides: TGTGCCAGCAGGCTAATAAACTTAGCCTACGAGCAGTACTTC. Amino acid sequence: CASRLINLAYEQYF.

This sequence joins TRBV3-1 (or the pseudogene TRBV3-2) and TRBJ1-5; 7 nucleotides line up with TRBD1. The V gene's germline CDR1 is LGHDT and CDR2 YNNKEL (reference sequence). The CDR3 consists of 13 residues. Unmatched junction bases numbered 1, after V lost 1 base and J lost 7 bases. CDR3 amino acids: CASSQGQGQPQHF. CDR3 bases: TGTGCCAGCAGCCAAGGACAGGGCCAGCCCCAGCATTTT.

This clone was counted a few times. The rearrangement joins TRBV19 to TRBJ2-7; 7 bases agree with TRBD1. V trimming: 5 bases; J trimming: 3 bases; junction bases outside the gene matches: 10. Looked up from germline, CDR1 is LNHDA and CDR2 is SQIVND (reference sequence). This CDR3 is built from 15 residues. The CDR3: CASSQGQSIIYEQYF. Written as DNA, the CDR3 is TGTGCCAGTAGTCAGGGACAGAGTATAATCTACGAGCAGTACTTC.

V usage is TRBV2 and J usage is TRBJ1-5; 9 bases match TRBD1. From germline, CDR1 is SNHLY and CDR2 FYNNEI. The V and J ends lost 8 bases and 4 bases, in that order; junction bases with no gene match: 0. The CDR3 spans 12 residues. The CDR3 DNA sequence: TGTGCCAGCGGACAGGGGAATCAGCCCCAGCATTTT. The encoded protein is CASGQGNQPQHF. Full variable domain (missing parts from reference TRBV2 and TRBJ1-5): EPEVTQTPSHQVTQMGQEVILRCVPISNHLYFYWYRQILGQKVEFLVSFYNNEISEKSEIFDDQFSVERPDGSNFTLKIRSTKLEDSAMYFCASGQGNQPQHFGDGTRLSIL.

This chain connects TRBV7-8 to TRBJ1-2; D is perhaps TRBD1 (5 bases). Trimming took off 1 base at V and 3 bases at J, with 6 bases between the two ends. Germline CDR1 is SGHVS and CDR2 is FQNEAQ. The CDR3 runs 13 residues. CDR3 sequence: CASSLDRHYGYTF. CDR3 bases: TGTGCCAGCAGCTTAGACAGGCACTATGGCTACACCTTC.

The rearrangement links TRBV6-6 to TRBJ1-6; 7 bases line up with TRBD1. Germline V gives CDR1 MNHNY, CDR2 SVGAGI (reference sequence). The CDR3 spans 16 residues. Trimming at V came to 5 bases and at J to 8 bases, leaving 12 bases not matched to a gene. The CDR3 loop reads CASSGTGADLYSPLHF. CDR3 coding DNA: TGTGCCAGCAGTGGAACAGGGGCCGATCTGTATTCACCCCTCCACTTT.

The CDR3 DNA reads as TGTGCCAGCAGCGTTAGGGCGGGACCCGGCTACTACGAGCAGTACTTC. Its protein product is CASSVRAGPGYYEQYF. J is TRBJ2-7 and V is TRBV9; possible D gene TRBD2, 6 bases. V shed 2 bases and J shed 3 bases, with 18 bases lying between them. From germline, CDR1 is SGDLS and CDR2 YYNGEE. The CDR3 runs 16 residues.

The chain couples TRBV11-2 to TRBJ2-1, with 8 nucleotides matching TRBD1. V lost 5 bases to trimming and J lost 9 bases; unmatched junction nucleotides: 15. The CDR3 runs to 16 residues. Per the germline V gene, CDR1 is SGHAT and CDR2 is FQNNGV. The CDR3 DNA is TGTGCCAGCAGCGTCCGTGGACAGGGTGCTTCGGGTGAGCAGTTCTTC. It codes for CASSVRGQGASGEQFF.

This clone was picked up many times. The CDR3 DNA sequence: TGTGCCATCAGTGTCGACAGGGCGGGAGAGACCCAGTACTTC. Its protein product is CAISVDRAGETQYF. The rearrangement joins TRBV10-3 to TRBJ2-5, with TRBD1 identical over 7 bases. Germline lookup yields CDR1 ENHRY and CDR2 SYGVKD. This CDR3 region has 14 residues. With 4 bases clipped from V and 4 bases from J, the junction kept 6 bases outside the gene matches.

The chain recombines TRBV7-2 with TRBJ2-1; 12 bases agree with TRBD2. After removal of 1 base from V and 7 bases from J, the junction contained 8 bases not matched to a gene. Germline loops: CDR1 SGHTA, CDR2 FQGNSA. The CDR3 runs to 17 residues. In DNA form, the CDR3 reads TGTGCCAGCAGCTTAGTGGCTAGCGGGGGGGGAAGGAATGAGCAGTTCTTC. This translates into CASSLVASGGGRNEQFF.

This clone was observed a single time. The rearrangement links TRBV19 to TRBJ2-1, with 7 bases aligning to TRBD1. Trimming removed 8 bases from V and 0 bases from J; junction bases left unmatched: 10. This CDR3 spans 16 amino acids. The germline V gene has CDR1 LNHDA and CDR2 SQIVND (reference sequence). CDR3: CASGAGGFSSYNEQFF. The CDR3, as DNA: TGTGCCAGTGGTGCAGGGGGTTTCAGCTCCTACAATGAGCAGTTCTTC.

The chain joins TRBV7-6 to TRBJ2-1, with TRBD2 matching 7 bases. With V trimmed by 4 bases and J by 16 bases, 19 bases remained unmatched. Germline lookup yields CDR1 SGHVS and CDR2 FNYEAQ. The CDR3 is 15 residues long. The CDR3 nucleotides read TGTGCCAGCAGCTACTCGGATTGGGACTACATTTCTTTATTCTTC. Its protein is CASSYSDWDYISLFF.

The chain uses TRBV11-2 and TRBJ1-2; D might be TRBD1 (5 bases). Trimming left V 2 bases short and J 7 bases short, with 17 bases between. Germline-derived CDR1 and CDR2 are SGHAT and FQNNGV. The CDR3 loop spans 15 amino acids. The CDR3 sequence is CASSLRPGPMAGYTF. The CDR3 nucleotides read TGTGCCAGCAGCTTACGGCCAGGGCCGATGGCTGGCTACACCTTC.

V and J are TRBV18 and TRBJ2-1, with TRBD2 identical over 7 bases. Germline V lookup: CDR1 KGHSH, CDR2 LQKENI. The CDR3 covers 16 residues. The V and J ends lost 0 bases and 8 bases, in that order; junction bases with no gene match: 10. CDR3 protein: CASSPPRGSGDDEQFF. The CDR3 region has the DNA TGTGCCAGCTCACCACCGCGGGGGTCGGGGGACGATGAGCAGTTCTTC.

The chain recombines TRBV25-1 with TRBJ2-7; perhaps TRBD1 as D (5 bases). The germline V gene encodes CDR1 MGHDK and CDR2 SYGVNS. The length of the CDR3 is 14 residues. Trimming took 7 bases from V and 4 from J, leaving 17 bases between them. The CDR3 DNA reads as TGTGCCAGCACAAAGCAGGGTGAAATATACGAGCAGTACTTC. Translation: CASTKQGEIYEQYF.

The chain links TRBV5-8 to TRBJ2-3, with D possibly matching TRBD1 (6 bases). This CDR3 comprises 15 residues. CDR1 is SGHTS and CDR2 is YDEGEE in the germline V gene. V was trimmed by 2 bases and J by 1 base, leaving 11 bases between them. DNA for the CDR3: TGTGCCAGCAGCTTCCTTGAGGGGGGCACAGATACGCAGTATTTT. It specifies CASSFLEGGTDTQYF.

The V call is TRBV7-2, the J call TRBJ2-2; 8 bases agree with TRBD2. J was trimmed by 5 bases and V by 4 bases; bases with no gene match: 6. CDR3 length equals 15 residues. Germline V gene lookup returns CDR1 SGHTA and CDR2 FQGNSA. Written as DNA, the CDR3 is TGTGCCAGCAGCTCCCCACGACTAGCGACCGGGGAGCTGTTTTTT. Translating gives CASSSPRLATGELFF.

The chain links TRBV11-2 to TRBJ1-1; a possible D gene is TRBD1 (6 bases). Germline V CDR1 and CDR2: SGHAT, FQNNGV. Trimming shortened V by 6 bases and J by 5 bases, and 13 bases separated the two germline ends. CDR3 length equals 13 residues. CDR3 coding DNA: TGTGCCAGCAGGTTACAGAGGGGGACTGAAGCTTTCTTT. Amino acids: CASRLQRGTEAFF. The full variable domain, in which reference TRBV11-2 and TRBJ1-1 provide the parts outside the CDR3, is EAGVAQSPRYKIIEKRQSVAFWCNPISGHATLYWYQQILGQGPKLLIQFQNNGVVDDSQLPKDRFSAERLKGVDSTLKIQPAKLEDSAVYLCASRLQRGTEAFFGQGTRLTVV.

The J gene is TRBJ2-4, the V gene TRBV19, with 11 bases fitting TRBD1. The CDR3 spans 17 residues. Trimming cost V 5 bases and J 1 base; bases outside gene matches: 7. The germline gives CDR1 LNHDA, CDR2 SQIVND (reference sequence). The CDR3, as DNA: TGTGCCAGTAGTGAGAGGACAGGGGGCATGGCCAAAAACATTCAGTACTTC. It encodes CASSERTGGMAKNIQYF.